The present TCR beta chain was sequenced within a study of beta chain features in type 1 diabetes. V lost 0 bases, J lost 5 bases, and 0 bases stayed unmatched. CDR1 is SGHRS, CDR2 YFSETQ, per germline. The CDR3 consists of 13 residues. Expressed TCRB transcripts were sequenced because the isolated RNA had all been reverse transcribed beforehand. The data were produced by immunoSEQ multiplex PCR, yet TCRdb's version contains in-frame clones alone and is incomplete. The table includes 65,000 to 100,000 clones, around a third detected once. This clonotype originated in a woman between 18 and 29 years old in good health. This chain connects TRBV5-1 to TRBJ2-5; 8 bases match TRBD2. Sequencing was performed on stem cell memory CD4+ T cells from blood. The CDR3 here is CASSLASGETQYF. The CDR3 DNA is TGCGCCAGCAGCTTGGCTAGCGGGGAGACCCAGTACTTC.